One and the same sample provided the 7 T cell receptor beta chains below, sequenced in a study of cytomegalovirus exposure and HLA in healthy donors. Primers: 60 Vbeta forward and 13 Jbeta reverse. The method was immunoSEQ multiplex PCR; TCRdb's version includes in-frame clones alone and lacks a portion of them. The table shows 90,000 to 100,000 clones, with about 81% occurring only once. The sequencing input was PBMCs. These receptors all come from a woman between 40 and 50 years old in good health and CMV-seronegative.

The CDR3 loop is CASSPNEISYNEQFF. The CDR3 bases are TGTGCCAGCAGCCCGAACGAGATCTCCTACAATGAGCAGTTCTTC. This rearrangement joins TRBV11-1 to TRBJ2-1; D not certain. This CDR3 contains 15 residues. Germline V CDR1 and CDR2: SGHAT, FQDESV (reference sequence). The V end was cut by 5 bases, the J end by 0 bases, with 11 bases between.

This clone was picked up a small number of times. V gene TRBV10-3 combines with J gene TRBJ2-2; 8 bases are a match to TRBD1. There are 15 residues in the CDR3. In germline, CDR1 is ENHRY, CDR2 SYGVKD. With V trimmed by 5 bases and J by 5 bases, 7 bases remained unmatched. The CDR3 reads CAISSTGGRTGELFF. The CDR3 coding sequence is TGTGCCATCAGTTCCACAGGGGGTCGTACCGGGGAGCTGTTTTTT.

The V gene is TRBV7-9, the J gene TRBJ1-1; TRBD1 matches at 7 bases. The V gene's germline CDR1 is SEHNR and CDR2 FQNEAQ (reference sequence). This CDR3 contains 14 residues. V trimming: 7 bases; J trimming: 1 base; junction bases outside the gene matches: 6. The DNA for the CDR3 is TGTGCCAGCACCCCGGGACAGCCGAACACTGAAGCTTTCTTT. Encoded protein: CASTPGQPNTEAFF.

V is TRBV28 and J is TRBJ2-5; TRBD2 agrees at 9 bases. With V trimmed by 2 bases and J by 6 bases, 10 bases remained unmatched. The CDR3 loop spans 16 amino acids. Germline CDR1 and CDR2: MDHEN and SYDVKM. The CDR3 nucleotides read TGTGCCAGCAGTTTAAGAATCGCGGGAGGGCCGAAGACCCAGTACTTC. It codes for CASSLRIAGGPKTQYF.

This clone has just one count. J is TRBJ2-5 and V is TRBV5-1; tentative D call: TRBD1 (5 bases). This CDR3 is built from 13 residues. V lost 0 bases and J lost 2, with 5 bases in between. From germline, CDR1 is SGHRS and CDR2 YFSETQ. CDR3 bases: TGCGCCAGCAGCTTGGGACAGCAAGAGACCCAGTACTTC. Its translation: CASSLGQQETQYF. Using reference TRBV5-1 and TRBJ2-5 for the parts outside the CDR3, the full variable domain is KAGVTQTPRYLIKTRGQQVTLSCSPISGHRSVSWYQQTPGQGLQFLFEYFSETQRNKGNFPGRFSGRQFSNSRSEMNVSTLELGDSALYLCASSLGQQETQYFGPGTRLLVL.

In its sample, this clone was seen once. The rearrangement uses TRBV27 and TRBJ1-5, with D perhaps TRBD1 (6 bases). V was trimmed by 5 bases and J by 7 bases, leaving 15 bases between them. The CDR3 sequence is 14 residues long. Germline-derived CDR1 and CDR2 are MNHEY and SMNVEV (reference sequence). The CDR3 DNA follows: TGTGCCAGCAGTCTCAACAGGGTTCGACAGCCCCAGCATTTT. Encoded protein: CASSLNRVRQPQHF.

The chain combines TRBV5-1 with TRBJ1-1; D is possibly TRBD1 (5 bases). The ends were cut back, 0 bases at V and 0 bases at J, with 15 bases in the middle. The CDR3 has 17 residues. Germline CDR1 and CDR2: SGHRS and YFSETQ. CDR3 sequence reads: CASSLEDGGRMNTEAFF. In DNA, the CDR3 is TGCGCCAGCAGCTTGGAGGATGGGGGGAGGATGAACACTGAAGCTTTCTTT.